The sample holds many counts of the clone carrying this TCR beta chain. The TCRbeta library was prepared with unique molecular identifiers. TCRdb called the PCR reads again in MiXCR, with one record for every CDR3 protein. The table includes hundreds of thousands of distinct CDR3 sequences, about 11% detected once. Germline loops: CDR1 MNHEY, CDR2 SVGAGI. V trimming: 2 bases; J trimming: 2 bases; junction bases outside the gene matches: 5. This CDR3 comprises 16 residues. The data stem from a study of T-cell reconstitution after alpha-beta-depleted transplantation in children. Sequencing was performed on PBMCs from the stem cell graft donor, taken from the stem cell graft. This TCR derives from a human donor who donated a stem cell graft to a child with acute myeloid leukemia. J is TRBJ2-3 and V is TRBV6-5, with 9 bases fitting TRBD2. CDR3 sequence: CASSYGLAGYTDTQYF. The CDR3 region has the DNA TGTGCCAGCAGTTACGGGCTAGCGGGGTACACAGATACGCAGTATTTT.